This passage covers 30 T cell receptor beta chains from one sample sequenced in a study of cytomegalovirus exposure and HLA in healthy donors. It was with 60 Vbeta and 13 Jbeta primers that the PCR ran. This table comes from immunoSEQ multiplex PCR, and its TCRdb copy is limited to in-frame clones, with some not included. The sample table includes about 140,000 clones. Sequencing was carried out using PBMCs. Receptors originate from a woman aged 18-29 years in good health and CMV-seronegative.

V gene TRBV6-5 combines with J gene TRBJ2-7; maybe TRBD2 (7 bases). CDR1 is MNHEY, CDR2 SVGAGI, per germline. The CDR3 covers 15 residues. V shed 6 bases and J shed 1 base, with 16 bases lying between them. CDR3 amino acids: CASSNWGGRSYEQYF. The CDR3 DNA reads TGTGCCAGCAGCAACTGGGGGGGGCGATCCTACGAGCAGTACTTC.

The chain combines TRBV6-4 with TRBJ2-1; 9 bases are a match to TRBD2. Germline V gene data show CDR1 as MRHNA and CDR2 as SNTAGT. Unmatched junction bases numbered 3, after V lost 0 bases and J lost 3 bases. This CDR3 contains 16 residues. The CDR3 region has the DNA TGTGCCAGCAGTGACTCGTGGCGGGAGGGCTACAATGAGCAGTTCTTC. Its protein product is CASSDSWREGYNEQFF.

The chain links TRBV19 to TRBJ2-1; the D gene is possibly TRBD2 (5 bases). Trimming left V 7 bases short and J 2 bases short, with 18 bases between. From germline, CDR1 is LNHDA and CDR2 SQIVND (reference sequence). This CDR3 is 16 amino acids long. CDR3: CASTPRWTEAYNEQFF. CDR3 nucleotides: TGTGCCAGTACCCCTCGTTGGACTGAAGCCTACAATGAGCAGTTCTTC.

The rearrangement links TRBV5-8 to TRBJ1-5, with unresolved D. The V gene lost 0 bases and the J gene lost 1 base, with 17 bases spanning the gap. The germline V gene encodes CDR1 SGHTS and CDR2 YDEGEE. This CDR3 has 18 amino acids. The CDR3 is CASSLERQTRASNQPQHF. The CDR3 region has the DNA TGTGCCAGCAGCTTGGAACGACAAACCCGCGCAAGCAATCAGCCCCAGCATTTT.

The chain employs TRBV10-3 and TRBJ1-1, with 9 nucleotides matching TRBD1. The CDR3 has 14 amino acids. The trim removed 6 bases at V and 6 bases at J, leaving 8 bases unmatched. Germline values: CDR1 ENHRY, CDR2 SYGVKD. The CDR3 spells CAIRGGTGRAEAFF. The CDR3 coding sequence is TGTGCCATCAGGGGCGGGACAGGGAGGGCTGAAGCTTTCTTT.

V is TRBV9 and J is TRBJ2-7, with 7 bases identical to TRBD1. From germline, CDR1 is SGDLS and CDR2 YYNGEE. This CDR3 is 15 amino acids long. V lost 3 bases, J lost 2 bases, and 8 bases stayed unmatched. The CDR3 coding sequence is TGTGCCAGCAGCGGAACAGGGGACGCCCCCTACGAGCAGTACTTC. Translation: CASSGTGDAPYEQYF.

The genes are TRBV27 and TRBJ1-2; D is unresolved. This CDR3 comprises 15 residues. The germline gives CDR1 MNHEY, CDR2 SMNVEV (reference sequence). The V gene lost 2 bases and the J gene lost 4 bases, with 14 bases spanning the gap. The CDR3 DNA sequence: TGTGCCAGCAGTTTACGCCGGCAGGCGACCTATGGCTACACCTTC. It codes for CASSLRRQATYGYTF.

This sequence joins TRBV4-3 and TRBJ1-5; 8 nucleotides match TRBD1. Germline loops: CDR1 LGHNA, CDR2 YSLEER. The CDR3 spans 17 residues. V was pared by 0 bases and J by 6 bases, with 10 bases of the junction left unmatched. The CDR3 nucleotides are TGCGCCAGCAGCCAAGAGGTCTGGGGGACAGGAGGTCAGCCCCAGCATTTT. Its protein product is CASSQEVWGTGGQPQHF.

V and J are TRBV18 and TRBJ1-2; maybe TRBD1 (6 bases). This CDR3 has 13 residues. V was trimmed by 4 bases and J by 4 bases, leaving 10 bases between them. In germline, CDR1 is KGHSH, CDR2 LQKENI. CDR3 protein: CASSQDRSYGYTF. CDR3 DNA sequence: TGTGCCAGCTCACAGGACAGATCCTATGGCTACACCTTC.

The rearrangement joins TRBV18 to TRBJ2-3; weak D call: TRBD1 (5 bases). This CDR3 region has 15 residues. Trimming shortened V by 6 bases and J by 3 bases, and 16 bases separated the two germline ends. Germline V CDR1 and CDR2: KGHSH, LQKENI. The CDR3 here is CASSQSLQGTDTQYF. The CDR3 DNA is TGTGCCAGCTCCCAAAGTCTCCAGGGAACAGATACGCAGTATTTT. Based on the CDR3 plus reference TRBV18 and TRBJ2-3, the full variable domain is NAGVMQNPRHLVRRRGQEARLRCSPMKGHSHVYWYRQLPEEGLKFMVYLQKENIIDESGMPKERFSAEFPKEGPSILRIQQVVRGDSAAYFCASSQSLQGTDTQYFGPGTRLTVL.

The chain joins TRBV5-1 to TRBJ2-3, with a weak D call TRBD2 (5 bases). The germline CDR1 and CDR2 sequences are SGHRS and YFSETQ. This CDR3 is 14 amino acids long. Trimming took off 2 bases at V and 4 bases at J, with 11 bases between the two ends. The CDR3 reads CASSLRGSADTQYF. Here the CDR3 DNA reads TGCGCCAGCAGCTTAAGAGGGAGTGCAGATACGCAGTATTTT.

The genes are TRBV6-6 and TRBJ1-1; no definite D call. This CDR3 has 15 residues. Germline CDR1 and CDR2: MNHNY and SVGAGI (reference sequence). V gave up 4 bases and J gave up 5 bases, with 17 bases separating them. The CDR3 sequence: CASSFRNPDGTEAFF. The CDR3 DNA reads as TGTGCCAGCAGTTTTAGGAACCCCGACGGGACTGAAGCTTTCTTT.

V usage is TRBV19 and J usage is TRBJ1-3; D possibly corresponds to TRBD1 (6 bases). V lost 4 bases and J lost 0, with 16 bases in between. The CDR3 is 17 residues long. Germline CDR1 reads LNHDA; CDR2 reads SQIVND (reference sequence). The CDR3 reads CASSRFPQGNSGNTIYF. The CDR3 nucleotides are TGTGCCAGTAGTAGGTTCCCCCAGGGGAACTCTGGAAACACCATATATTTT.

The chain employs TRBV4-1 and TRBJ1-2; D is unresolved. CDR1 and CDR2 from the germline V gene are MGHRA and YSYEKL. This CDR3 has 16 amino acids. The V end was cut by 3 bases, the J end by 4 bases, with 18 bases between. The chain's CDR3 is CASSHPGGGAAYGYTF. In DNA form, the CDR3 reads TGCGCCAGCAGCCATCCCGGCGGAGGAGCCGCCTATGGCTACACCTTC.

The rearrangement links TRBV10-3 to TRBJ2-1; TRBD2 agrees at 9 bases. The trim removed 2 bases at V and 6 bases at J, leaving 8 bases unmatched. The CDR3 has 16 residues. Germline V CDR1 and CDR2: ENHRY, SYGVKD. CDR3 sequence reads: CAISEPPQREANEQFF. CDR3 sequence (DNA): TGTGCCATCAGTGAGCCCCCCCAGCGGGAGGCCAATGAGCAGTTCTTC.

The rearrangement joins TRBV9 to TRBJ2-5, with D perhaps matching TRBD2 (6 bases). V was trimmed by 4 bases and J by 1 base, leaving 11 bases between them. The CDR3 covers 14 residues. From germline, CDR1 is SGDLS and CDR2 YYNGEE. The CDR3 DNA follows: TGTGCCAGCAGCCCTGGGACTTTCCAAGAGACCCAGTACTTC. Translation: CASSPGTFQETQYF.

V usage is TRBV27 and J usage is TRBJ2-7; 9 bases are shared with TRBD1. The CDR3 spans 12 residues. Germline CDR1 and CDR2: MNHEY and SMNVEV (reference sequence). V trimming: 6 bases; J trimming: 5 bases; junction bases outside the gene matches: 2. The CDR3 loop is CASRGTGNEQYV. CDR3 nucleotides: TGTGCCAGCAGAGGGACAGGGAACGAGCAGTACGTC.

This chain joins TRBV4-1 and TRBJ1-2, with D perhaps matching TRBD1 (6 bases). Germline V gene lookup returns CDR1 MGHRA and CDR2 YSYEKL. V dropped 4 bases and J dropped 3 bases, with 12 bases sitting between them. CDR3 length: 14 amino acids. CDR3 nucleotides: TGCGCCAGCAGCCCGCCCGGGACACACTATGGCTACACCTTC. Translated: CASSPPGTHYGYTF.

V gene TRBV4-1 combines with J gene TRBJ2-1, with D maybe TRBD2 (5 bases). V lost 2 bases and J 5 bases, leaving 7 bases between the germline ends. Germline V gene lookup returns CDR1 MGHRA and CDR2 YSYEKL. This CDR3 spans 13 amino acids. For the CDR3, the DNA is TGCGCCAGCAGCCAACCCGGGAACAATGAGCAGTTCTTC. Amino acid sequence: CASSQPGNNEQFF.

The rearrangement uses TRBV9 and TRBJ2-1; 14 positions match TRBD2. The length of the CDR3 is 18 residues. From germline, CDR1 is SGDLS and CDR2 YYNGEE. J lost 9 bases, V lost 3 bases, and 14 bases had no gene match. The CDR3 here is CASSGAPGTSGRGSEQFF. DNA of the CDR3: TGTGCCAGCAGCGGAGCCCCCGGGACTAGCGGGAGAGGTAGTGAGCAGTTCTTC. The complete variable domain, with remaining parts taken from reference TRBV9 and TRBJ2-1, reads DSGVTQTPKHLITATGQRVTLRCSPRSGDLSVYWYQQSLDQGLQFLIQYYNGEERAKGNILERFSAQQFPDLHSELNLSSLELGDSALYFCASSGAPGTSGRGSEQFFGPGTRLTVL.

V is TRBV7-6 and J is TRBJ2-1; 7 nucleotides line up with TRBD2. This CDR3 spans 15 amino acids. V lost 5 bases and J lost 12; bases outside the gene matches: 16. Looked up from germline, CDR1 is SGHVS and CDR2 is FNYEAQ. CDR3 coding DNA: TGTGCCAGCAGCCTAGACTGGCCCCCGGGGGAGGGGCAGTTCTTC. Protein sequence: CASSLDWPPGEGQFF.

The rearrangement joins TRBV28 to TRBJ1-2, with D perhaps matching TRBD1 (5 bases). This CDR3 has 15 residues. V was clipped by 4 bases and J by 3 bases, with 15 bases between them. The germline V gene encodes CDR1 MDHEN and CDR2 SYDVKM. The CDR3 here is CASSSRPGEYYGYTF. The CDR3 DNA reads TGTGCCAGCAGTTCCAGGCCGGGGGAGTACTATGGCTACACCTTC.

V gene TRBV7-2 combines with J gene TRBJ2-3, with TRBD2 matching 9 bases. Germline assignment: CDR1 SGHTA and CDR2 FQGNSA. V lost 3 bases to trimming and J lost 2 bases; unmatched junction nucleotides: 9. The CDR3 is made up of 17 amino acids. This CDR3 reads CASSLSYAGGVTDTQYF. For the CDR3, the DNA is TGTGCCAGCAGCTTGTCTTATGCGGGAGGGGTCACAGATACGCAGTATTTT.

DNA for the CDR3: TGTGCTAGTGATGCCGGGGTCTCCTACAATGAGCAGTTCTTC. Its protein product is CASDAGVSYNEQFF. The chain links TRBV12-5 to TRBJ2-1, with D possibly being TRBD2 (5 bases). The CDR3 runs to 14 residues. V lost 7 bases, J lost 0 bases, and 10 bases lay in between. Germline CDR1 and CDR2: LGHNT and FRNRAP.

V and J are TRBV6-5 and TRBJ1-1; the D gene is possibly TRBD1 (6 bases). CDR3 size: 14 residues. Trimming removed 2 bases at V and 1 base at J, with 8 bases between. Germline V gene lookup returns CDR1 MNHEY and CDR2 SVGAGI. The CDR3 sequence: CASSYTTGNTEAFF. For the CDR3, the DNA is TGTGCCAGCAGTTACACGACAGGGAACACTGAAGCTTTCTTT.

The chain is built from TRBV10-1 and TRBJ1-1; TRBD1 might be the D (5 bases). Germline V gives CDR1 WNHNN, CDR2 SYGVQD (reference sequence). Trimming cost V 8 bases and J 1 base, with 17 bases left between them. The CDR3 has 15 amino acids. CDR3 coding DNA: TGCGCCAGCGGGGCGGACAAACATAGGAACACTGAAGCTTTCTTT. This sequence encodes CASGADKHRNTEAFF.

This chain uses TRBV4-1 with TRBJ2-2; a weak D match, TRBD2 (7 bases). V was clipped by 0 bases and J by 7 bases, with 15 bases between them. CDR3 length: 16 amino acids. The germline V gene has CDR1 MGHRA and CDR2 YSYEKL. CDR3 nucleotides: TGCGCCAGCAGCCAAGACTCGGCGGGGGCGGGCGGGGAGCTGTTTTTT. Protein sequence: CASSQDSAGAGGELFF.

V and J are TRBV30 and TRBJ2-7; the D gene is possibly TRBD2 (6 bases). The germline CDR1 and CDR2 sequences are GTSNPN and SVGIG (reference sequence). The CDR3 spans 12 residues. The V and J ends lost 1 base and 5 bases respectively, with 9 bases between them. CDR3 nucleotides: TGTGCCTGGAGTGACGGGAGAGACGAGCAGTACGTC. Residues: CAWSDGRDEQYV.

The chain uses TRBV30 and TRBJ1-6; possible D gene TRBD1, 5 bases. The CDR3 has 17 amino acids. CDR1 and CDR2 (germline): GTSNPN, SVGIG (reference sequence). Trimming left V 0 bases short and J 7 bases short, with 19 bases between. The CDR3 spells CAWSVRGGIQQNSPLHF. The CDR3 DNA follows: TGTGCCTGGAGTGTACGGGGCGGGATACAGCAAAATTCACCCCTCCACTTT.

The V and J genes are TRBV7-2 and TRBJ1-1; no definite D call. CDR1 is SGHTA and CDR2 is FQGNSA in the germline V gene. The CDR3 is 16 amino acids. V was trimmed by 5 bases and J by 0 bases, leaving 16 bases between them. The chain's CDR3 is CASSEARREMNTEAFF. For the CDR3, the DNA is TGTGCCAGCAGCGAAGCACGGCGGGAGATGAACACTGAAGCTTTCTTT.